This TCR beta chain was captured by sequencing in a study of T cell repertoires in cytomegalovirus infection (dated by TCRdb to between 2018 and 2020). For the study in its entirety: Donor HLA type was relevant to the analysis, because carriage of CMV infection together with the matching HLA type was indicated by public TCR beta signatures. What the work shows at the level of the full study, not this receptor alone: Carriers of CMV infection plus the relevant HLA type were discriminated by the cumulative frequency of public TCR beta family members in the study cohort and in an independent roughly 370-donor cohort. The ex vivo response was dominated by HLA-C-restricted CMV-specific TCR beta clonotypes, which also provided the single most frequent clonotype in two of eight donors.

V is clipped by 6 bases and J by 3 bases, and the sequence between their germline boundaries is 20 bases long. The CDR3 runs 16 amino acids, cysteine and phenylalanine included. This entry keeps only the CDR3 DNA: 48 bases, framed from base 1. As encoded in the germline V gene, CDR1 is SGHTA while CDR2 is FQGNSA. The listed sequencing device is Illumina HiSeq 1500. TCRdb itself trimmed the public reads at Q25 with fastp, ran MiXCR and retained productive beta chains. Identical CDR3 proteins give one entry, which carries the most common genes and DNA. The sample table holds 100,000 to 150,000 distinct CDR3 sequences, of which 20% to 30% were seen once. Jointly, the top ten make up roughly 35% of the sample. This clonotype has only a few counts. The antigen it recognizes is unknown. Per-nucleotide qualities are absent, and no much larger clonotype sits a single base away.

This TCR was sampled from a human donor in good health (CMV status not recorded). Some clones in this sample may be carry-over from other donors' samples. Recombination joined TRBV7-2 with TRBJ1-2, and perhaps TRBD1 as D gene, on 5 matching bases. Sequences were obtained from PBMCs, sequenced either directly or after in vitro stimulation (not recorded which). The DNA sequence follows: TGTGCCAGCAGTCAAGGGGAGTGGGCAGCACACTATGGCTACACCTTC. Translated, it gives CASSQGEWAAHYGYTF.